The next 31 T cell receptor beta chains were all read from a single sample in a study of glioma-infiltrating T cells after dendritic cell vaccination. The method was immunoSEQ multiplex PCR; TCRdb's version includes in-frame clones alone and lacks a portion of them. The sample shows some 78,000 clones, 75% to 90% of them seen only once. The time point is: after dendritic cell vaccination, including at tumor progression/relapse. Sequencing used blood, obtained after dendritic cell vaccination. The receptors here all came from a human donor with glioblastoma.

The count of this clone is one. The chain carries TRBV4-1 and TRBJ2-1, with 8 bases lining up with TRBD2. In germline, CDR1 is MGHRA, CDR2 YSYEKL. V shed 0 bases and J 8 bases; nucleotides not matched to a gene: 3. CDR3 length: 14 residues. For the CDR3, the DNA is TGCGCCAGCAGCCAAGAGGGGACTAGGGATGAGCAGTTCTTC. It specifies CASSQEGTRDEQFF.

The V call is TRBV19, the J call TRBJ1-1; D not resolved. Germline V gives CDR1 LNHDA, CDR2 SQIVND (reference sequence). This CDR3 contains 14 residues. V was trimmed by 3 bases and J by 0 bases, leaving 8 bases between them. The chain's CDR3 is CASSIGELNTEAFF. DNA of the CDR3: TGTGCCAGTAGTATCGGGGAGTTGAACACTGAAGCTTTCTTT.

Written as DNA, the CDR3 is TGTGCCAGCAGCCTAGCGGAATACAATGAGCAGTTCTTC. Protein product: CASSLAEYNEQFF. The chain links TRBV6-1 to TRBJ2-1; TRBD2 aligns across 7 bases. With 6 bases clipped from V and 4 bases from J, the junction kept 3 bases outside the gene matches. Germline CDR1 MNHNS, CDR2 SASEGT. CDR3 size: 13 residues.

V and J are TRBV27 and TRBJ2-4; 9 positions match TRBD1. The V gene end was trimmed by 2 bases and the J gene end by 0 bases; junction bases not matched to a gene: 5. The CDR3 runs to 17 residues. Germline V gives CDR1 MNHEY, CDR2 SMNVEV (reference sequence). The CDR3 here is CASSLRGQGRAKNIQYF. CDR3 in DNA: TGTGCCAGCAGTTTACGCGGACAGGGGAGAGCCAAAAACATTCAGTACTTC.

CDR3 in amino acids: CASRHTGESPLHF. For the CDR3, the DNA is TGCGCCAGCAGACACACAGGGGAATCACCCCTCCACTTT. This chain joins TRBV4-1 and TRBJ1-6; 7 bases are a match to TRBD1. The CDR3 has 13 amino acids. The J segment lost 10 bases and the V segment lost 6 bases, leaving 6 bases of the junction unmatched. Per the germline V gene, CDR1 is MGHRA and CDR2 is YSYEKL.

The chain is built from TRBV2 and TRBJ1-6; 10 bases align to TRBD1. Trimming removed 9 bases from V and 5 bases from J; junction bases left unmatched: 1. The CDR3 has 13 residues. Germline CDR1 and CDR2: SNHLY and FYNNEI. The CDR3 DNA follows: TGTGCCAGGGGGACAGGGGATAATTCACCCCTCCACTTT. It translates to CARGTGDNSPLHF.

The rearrangement joins TRBV5-6 to TRBJ2-2, with TRBD2 matching 8 bases. The CDR3 sequence is 16 residues long. Germline CDR1 and CDR2: SGHDT and YYEEEE. The trim removed 6 bases at V and 1 base at J, leaving 8 bases unmatched. CDR3 sequence reads: CASTKGLGKNTGELFF. The CDR3 DNA sequence: TGTGCCAGCACCAAGGGACTAGGGAAGAACACCGGGGAGCTGTTTTTT.

V and J are TRBV9 and TRBJ2-7, with D perhaps matching TRBD2 (5 bases). CDR3 length: 14 amino acids. Germline CDR1 and CDR2: SGDLS and YYNGEE. V was clipped by 4 bases and J by 6 bases, with 17 bases between them. CDR3 in DNA: TGTGCCAGCAGCCCTCATAGCGAGATCGGCGAGCAGTACTTC. This encodes CASSPHSEIGEQYF.

This clone has just one count. This sequence joins TRBV27 and TRBJ2-7; 11 bases line up with TRBD1. Germline lookup yields CDR1 MNHEY and CDR2 SMNVEV (reference sequence). There are 15 residues in the CDR3. Unmatched junction bases numbered 7, after V lost 6 bases and J lost 3 bases. CDR3 DNA: TGTGCCAGCAGCGAGGACAGGGGGCGTCTCTACGAGCAGTACTTC. This encodes CASSEDRGRLYEQYF.

This clone was seen just once. The chain recombines TRBV15 with TRBJ2-7, with TRBD1 matching 7 bases. Looked up from germline, CDR1 is LNHNV and CDR2 is YYDKDF (reference sequence). J gave up 0 bases and V 3 bases, and 8 bases lay outside the gene matches. The CDR3 consists of 16 residues. CDR3 sequence: CATSSPDRDYSYEQYF. The CDR3 DNA sequence: TGTGCCACCAGCAGTCCCGACAGGGATTACTCCTACGAGCAGTACTTC. Drawing the rest from reference TRBV15 and TRBJ2-7, the complete variable domain is DAMVIQNPRYQVTQFGKPVTLSCSQTLNHNVMYWYQQKSSQAPKLLFHYYDKDFNNEADTPDNFQSRRPNTSFCFLDIRSPGLGDTAMYLCATSSPDRDYSYEQYFGPGTRLTVT.

This clone was counted a few times. The chain combines TRBV5-6 with TRBJ2-5; 10 nucleotides match TRBD2. V lost 5 bases and J lost 3; bases outside the gene matches: 7. The length of the CDR3 is 15 residues. Germline V gene sequence: CDR1 SGHDT, CDR2 YYEEEE. CDR3 sequence: CASSSLGLAEETQYF. CDR3 in DNA: TGTGCCAGCAGTTCCCTCGGACTAGCGGAAGAGACCCAGTACTTC. The whole variable domain, filled in from reference TRBV5-6 and TRBJ2-5, reads DAGVTQSPTHLIKTRGQQVTLRCSPKSGHDTVSWYQQALGQGPQFIFQYYEEEERQRGNFPDRFSGHQFPNYSSELNVNALLLGDSALYLCASSSLGLAEETQYFGPGTRLLVL.

The chain joins TRBV14 to TRBJ2-7; 7 nucleotides align to TRBD2. The trim removed 5 bases at V and 2 bases at J, leaving 12 bases unmatched. Germline V gene sequence: CDR1 SGHDN, CDR2 FVKESK. The CDR3 extends over 16 amino acids. CDR3 sequence (DNA): TGTGCCAGCAGCTTTCGTAGGGGAGGGCGACCCTACGAGCAGTACTTC. It encodes CASSFRRGGRPYEQYF. Looking up the rest from reference TRBV14 and TRBJ2-7 gives the full variable domain: EAGVTQFPSHSVIEKGQTVTLRCDPISGHDNLYWYRRVMGKEIKFLLHFVKESKQDESGMPNNRFLAERTGGTYSTLKVQPAELEDSGVYFCASSFRRGGRPYEQYFGPGTRLTVT.

This rearrangement joins TRBV4-3 to TRBJ1-4; the match to TRBD1 covers 7 bases. CDR1 and CDR2 (germline): LGHNA, YSLEER. Losses at the gene ends were 0 bases for V and 7 bases for J; bases not matched to a gene: 14. This CDR3 is built from 18 residues. The CDR3 here is CASSQDSPSTGWGEKLFF. CDR3 sequence (DNA): TGCGCCAGCAGCCAAGATTCCCCTTCGACAGGGTGGGGTGAAAAACTGTTTTTT.

The rearrangement uses TRBV11-2 and TRBJ2-1; TRBD2 matches at 10 bases. Germline V gives CDR1 SGHAT, CDR2 FQNNGV. The J segment lost 9 bases and the V segment lost 4 bases, leaving 6 bases of the junction unmatched. The CDR3 contains 14 residues. The DNA for the CDR3 is TGTGCCAGCAGCTCAGTAGCGGGGGGATTTGAGCAGTTCTTC. Translating gives CASSSVAGGFEQFF.

This chain joins TRBV5-4 and TRBJ2-1; TRBD2 matches 10 bases. J lost 7 bases, V lost 1 base, and 11 bases had no gene match. The CDR3 is made up of 17 amino acids. Germline CDR1 reads SGHNT; CDR2 reads YYREEE (reference sequence). The CDR3 DNA sequence: TGTGCCAGCAGCTTGCTTGAACTAGCGGGGACCCTAAATGAGCAGTTCTTC. Translated: CASSLLELAGTLNEQFF.

The chain joins TRBV7-3 to TRBJ2-1; 10 bases are a match to TRBD2. The CDR3 has 15 amino acids. With V trimmed by 5 bases and J by 2 bases, 3 bases remained unmatched. In germline, CDR1 is SGHTA, CDR2 FQGTGA. As DNA, the CDR3 is TGTGCCAGCAGCCTTGGACTAGCGGCCTACAATGAGCAGTTCTTC. Translation: CASSLGLAAYNEQFF.

The genes are TRBV4-2 and TRBJ2-5; D is unclear. CDR3 length equals 14 residues. The ends were cut back, 5 bases at V and 0 bases at J, with 10 bases in the middle. Germline CDR1 reads LGHNA; CDR2 reads YNFKEQ. The CDR3 protein is CASSYSRDQETQYF. Here the CDR3 DNA reads TGTGCCAGCAGCTACTCACGGGACCAAGAGACCCAGTACTTC.

The chain combines TRBV13 with TRBJ1-2; maybe TRBD1 (6 bases). V was shortened by 5 bases and J by 2 bases, with 12 bases between the two germline ends. Germline values: CDR1 PRHDT, CDR2 FYEKMQ (reference sequence). The CDR3 consists of 14 residues. The CDR3 nucleotides are TGTGCCAGCAGCCTGGACAGACGAAACTATGGCTACACCTTC. Translated: CASSLDRRNYGYTF.

The genes are TRBV7-6 and TRBJ2-1, with 12 bases matching TRBD1. V lost 6 bases, J lost 2 bases, and 8 bases stayed unmatched. The CDR3 runs 17 residues. Germline V gene lookup returns CDR1 SGHVS and CDR2 FNYEAQ. The CDR3 DNA follows: TGTGCCAGCAGTATATCCGGGACAGGGGGCGCCTACAATGAGCAGTTCTTC. Translated, it gives CASSISGTGGAYNEQFF.

The rearrangement joins TRBV5-1 to TRBJ2-3; D possibly corresponds to TRBD2 (7 bases). In germline, CDR1 is SGHRS, CDR2 YFSETQ. The V end lost 0 bases, the J end lost 2 bases, and 16 bases lay between the germline ends. This CDR3 has 17 residues. The CDR3 bases are TGCGCCAGCAGCTTGGGGAGGGGGGGCCAGACCACAGATACGCAGTATTTT. Translating gives CASSLGRGGQTTDTQYF.

The rearrangement uses TRBV14 and TRBJ1-2; tentatively, D is TRBD1 (5 bases). V lost 0 bases to trimming and J lost 2 bases, with 10 bases between them. The germline gives CDR1 SGHDN, CDR2 FVKESK. The CDR3 loop spans 15 amino acids. DNA of the CDR3: TGTGCCAGCAGCCAAGATTCTGCAGGGAACTATGGCTACACCTTC. Translated, it gives CASSQDSAGNYGYTF.

V usage is TRBV7-2 and J usage is TRBJ1-6; the D is unclear. Germline CDR1 is SGHTA and CDR2 is FQGNSA. Trimming removed 7 bases at V and 10 bases at J, with 20 bases between. This CDR3 contains 15 residues. This CDR3 is CASTRSSGLGSPLHF. CDR3 bases: TGTGCCAGCACCAGATCGTCGGGGTTGGGGTCACCCCTCCACTTT.

The chain links TRBV20-1 to TRBJ1-1; D is possibly TRBD1 (6 bases). The V gene lost 7 bases and the J gene lost 8 bases, with 8 bases spanning the gap. Germline V gene data show CDR1 as DFQATT and CDR2 as SNEGSKA (reference sequence). This CDR3 spans 9 amino acids. The CDR3 DNA is TGCAGTGTTGGGACAGAAGCTTTCTTT. As protein: CSVGTEAFF.

V is TRBV7-9 and J is TRBJ2-7, with TRBD2 matching 9 bases. The V and J ends lost 5 bases and 2 bases, in that order; junction bases with no gene match: 19. The CDR3 has 19 residues. CDR1 SEHNR and CDR2 FQNEAQ come from the germline V gene (reference sequence). The chain's CDR3 is CASSQSGLRGGPDTYEQYF. The CDR3 nucleotides are TGTGCCAGCAGCCAAAGCGGATTGCGGGGGGGTCCTGACACCTACGAGCAGTACTTC.

The CDR3 spells CASSQGLTYGYTF. DNA for the CDR3: TGTGCCAGCAGCCAGGGTCTTACCTATGGCTACACCTTC. This chain joins TRBV6-5 and TRBJ1-2, with D possibly TRBD1 on 5 matching bases. V lost 6 bases and J lost 4, with 12 bases in between. The CDR3 spans 13 residues. CDR1 MNHEY and CDR2 SVGAGI come from the germline V gene.

This clone was observed a handful of times. Additional DNA sequences in this sample encode the identical CDR3. The V call is TRBV27, the J call TRBJ2-7; a weak D match, TRBD1 (5 bases). V lost 5 bases to trimming and J lost 0 bases, with 11 bases between them. The CDR3 spans 14 residues. Germline V gene sequence: CDR1 MNHEY, CDR2 SMNVEV (reference sequence). The CDR3 nucleotides read TGTGCCAGCAGTCTTACAGGTACCTCCTACGAGCAGTACTTC. Encoded protein: CASSLTGTSYEQYF.

This clone was seen just once. The gene calls are TRBV4-1 and TRBJ1-5; tentatively, D is TRBD1 (6 bases). The CDR3 length is 17 residues. The germline V gene has CDR1 MGHRA and CDR2 YSYEKL. Trimming left V 1 base short and J 2 bases short, with 15 bases between. For the CDR3, the DNA is TGCGCCAGCAGCCAAGGCCGGGGGGGCTTAGGCAATCAGCCCCAGCATTTT. This sequence encodes CASSQGRGGLGNQPQHF.

The count of this clone is one. The rearrangement uses TRBV28 and TRBJ1-5, with 10 bases that match TRBD1. The CDR3 covers 17 residues. Per the germline V gene, CDR1 is MDHEN and CDR2 is SYDVKM. The trim removed 5 bases at V and 2 bases at J, leaving 9 bases unmatched. CDR3 residues: CASSTDRGRVGNQPQHF. The CDR3 nucleotides read TGTGCCAGCAGTACCGACAGGGGGCGAGTAGGCAATCAGCCCCAGCATTTT. Supplemented by reference TRBV28 and TRBJ1-5, the full variable domain reads DVKVTQSSRYLVKRTGEKVFLECVQDMDHENMFWYRQDPGLGLRLIYFSYDVKMKEKGDIPEGYSVSREKKERFSLILESASTNQTSMYLCASSTDRGRVGNQPQHFGDGTRLSIL.

The chain couples TRBV19 to TRBJ2-2; D gene ambiguous. This CDR3 has 14 amino acids. Germline V CDR1 and CDR2: LNHDA, SQIVND (reference sequence). V was clipped by 7 bases and J by 2 bases, with 11 bases between them. As DNA, the CDR3 is TGTGCCAGTACTAGAGACTTTAACACCGGGGAGCTGTTTTTT. Its protein is CASTRDFNTGELFF.

This clone turned up a few times. The chain uses TRBV7-2 and TRBJ1-3; tentatively, D is TRBD1 (6 bases). Trimming left V 1 base short and J 5 bases short, with 15 bases between. Germline loops: CDR1 SGHTA, CDR2 FQGNSA. This CDR3 region has 16 residues. DNA for the CDR3: TGTGCCAGCAGCTTAGGGCTCACAGGGCCACGAAACACCATATATTTT. Its translation is CASSLGLTGPRNTIYF.

The chain recombines TRBV4-1 with TRBJ1-2; 8 positions agree with TRBD1. Per the germline V gene, CDR1 is MGHRA and CDR2 is YSYEKL. V shed 3 bases, J shed 7 bases, and the junction held 7 bases outside the gene matches. The CDR3 length is 14 residues. This chain's CDR3 is CASSQADRGSGYTF. DNA of the CDR3: TGCGCCAGCAGCCAGGCCGACAGGGGATCTGGCTACACCTTC.